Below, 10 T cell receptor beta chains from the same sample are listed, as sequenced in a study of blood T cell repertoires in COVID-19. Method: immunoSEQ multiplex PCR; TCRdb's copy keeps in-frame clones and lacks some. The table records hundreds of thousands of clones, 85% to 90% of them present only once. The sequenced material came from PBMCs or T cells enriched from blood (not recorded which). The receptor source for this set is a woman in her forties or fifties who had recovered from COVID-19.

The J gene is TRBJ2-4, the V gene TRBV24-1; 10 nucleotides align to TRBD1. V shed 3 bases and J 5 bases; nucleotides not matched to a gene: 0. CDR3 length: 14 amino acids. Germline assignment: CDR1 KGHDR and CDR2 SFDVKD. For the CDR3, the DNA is TGTGCCACCAGTGATGGGACAGGGGAAAACATTCAGTACTTC. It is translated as CATSDGTGENIQYF.

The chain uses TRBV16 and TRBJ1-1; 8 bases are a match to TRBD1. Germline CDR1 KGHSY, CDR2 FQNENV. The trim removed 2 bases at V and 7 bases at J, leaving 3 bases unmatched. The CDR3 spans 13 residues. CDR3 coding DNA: TGTGCCAGCAGCCAACAGACAGGGGTTGAAGCTTTCTTT. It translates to CASSQQTGVEAFF.

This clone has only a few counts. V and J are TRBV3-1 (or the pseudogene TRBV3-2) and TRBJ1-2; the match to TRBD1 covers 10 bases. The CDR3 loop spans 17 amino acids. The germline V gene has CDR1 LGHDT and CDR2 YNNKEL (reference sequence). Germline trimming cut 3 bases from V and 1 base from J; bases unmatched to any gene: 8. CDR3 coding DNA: TGTGCCAGCAGCCATCCCGGGACAGGGGTCGGTAACTATGGCTACACCTTC. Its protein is CASSHPGTGVGNYGYTF.

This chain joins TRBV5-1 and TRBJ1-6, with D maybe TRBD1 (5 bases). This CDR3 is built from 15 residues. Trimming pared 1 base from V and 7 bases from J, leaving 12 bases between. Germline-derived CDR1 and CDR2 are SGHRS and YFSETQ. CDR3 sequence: CASSLQWQGNSPLHF. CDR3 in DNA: TGCGCCAGCAGCTTGCAATGGCAGGGAAATTCACCCCTCCACTTT.

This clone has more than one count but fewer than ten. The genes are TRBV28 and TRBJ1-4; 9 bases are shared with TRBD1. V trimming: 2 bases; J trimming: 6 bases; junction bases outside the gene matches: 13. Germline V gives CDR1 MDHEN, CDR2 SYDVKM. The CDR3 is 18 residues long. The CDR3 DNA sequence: TGTGCCAGCAGTTTACCTCCCCGGGACAGGGTCCAGGATGAAAAACTGTTTTTT. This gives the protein CASSLPPRDRVQDEKLFF.

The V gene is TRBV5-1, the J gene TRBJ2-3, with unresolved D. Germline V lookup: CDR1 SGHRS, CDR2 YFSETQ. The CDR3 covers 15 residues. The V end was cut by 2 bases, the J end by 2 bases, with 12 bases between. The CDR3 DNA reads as TGCGCCAGCAGCTTACAAACCCAACCCACAGATACGCAGTATTTT. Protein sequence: CASSLQTQPTDTQYF. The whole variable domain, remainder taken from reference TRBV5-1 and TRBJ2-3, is KAGVTQTPRYLIKTRGQQVTLSCSPISGHRSVSWYQQTPGQGLQFLFEYFSETQRNKGNFPGRFSGRQFSNSRSEMNVSTLELGDSALYLCASSLQTQPTDTQYFGPGTRLTVL.

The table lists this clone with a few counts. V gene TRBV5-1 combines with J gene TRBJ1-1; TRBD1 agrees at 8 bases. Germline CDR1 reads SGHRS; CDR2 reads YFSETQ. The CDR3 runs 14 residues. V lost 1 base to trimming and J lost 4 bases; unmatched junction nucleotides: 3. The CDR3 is CASSLQGAGTEAFF. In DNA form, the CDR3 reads TGCGCCAGCAGCTTGCAGGGGGCTGGCACTGAAGCTTTCTTT.

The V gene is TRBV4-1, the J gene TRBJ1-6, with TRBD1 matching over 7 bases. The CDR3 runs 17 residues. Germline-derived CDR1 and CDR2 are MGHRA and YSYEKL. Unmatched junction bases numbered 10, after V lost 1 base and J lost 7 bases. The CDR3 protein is CASSQVSHGGGNSPLHF. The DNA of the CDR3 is TGCGCCAGCAGCCAAGTATCACATGGAGGGGGCAATTCACCCCTCCACTTT.

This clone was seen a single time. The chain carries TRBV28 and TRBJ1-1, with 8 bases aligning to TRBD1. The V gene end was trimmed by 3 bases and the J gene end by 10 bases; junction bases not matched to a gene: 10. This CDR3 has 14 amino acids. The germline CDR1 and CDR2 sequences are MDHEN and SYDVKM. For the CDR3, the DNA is TGTGCCAGCAGTTTGAGGACAGGGTTTAAAGGAGCTTTCTTT. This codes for CASSLRTGFKGAFF.

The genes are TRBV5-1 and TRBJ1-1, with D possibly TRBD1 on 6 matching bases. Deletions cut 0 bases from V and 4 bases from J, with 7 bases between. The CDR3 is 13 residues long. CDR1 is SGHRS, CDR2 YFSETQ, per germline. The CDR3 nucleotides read TGCGCCAGCAGCTTGGGGACAGTCACTGAAGCTTTCTTT. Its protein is CASSLGTVTEAFF.